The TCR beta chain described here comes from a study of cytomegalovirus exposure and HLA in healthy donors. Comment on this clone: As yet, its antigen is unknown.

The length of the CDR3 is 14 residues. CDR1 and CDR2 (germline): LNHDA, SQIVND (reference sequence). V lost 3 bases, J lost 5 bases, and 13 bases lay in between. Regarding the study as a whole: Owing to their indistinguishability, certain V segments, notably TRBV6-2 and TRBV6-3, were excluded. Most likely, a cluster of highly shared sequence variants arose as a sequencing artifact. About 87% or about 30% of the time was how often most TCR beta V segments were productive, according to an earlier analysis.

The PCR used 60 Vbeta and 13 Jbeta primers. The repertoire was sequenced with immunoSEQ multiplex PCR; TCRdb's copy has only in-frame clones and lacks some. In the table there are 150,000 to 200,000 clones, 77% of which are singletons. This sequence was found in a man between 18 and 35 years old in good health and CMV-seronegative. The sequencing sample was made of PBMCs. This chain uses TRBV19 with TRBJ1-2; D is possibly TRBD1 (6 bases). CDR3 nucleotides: TGTGCCAGTAGTATCACAGGGATAGGGTATGGCTACACCTTC. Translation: CASSITGIGYGYTF. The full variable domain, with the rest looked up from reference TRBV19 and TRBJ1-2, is DGGITQSPKYLFRKEGQNVTLSCEQNLNHDAMYWYRQDPGQGLRLIYYSQIVNDFQKGDIAEGYSVSREKKESFPLTVTSAQKNPTAFYLCASSITGIGYGYTFGSGTRLTVV.